A selection of T cell receptor beta chains follows, all from one sample in a study of T-cell memory formation after mild COVID-19. TCRdb recomputed calls from the 5' RACE reads with MiXCR, one row per CDR3 protein. This table has roughly 410,000 distinct CDR3 sequences, about 24% appearing once. The sample comprised PBMCs or a T cell subset sorted from them (not recorded which). The receptor set was obtained from an adult woman who had mild COVID-19 (a few samples of this study predate the infection). Cell type and time point are not known. Each CDR3 is given with its conserved first and last residue. A D gene is named only where the DNA matches it firmly. Part of the rows lack a size; the others show once, few, many or a class for expanded clones.

length	D	size	J	V	CDR3	DNA
15	TRBD1	few	TRBJ1-4	TRBV3-1	CASSQLQGADEKLFF	TGTGCCAGCAGCCAATTACAGGGGGCGGATGAAAAACTGTTTTTT
13	-	-	TRBJ2-3	TRBV20-1	CSAESGSTDTQYF	TGCAGTGCTGAGAGCGGGAGCACAGATACGCAGTATTTT
16	TRBD1	-	TRBJ1-2	TRBV6-2/TRBV6-3	CASRRQGRKPNYGYTF	TGTGCCAGCCGAAGACAGGGGAGGAAACCAAACTATGGCTACACCTTC
15	-	-	TRBJ2-1	TRBV12-3/TRBV12-4	CASSPHVRARNEQFF	TGTGCCAGCAGTCCGCATGTGCGCGCGCGCAATGAGCAGTTCTTC
16	TRBD2	-	TRBJ2-2	TRBV7-3	CASSLSSGSRAGELFF	TGTGCCAGCAGCTTATCTAGCGGGAGTAGGGCCGGGGAGCTGTTTTTT
15	TRBD1	-	TRBJ2-7	TRBV5-1	CASSLAGQDSYEQYF	TGCGCCAGCAGCTTGGCAGGACAGGACTCCTACGAGCAGTACTTC
18	TRBD1	few	TRBJ1-1	TRBV11-2	CASSPGQRRYGVNTEAFF	TGTGCCAGCAGCCCGGGACAGCGAAGGTATGGGGTGAACACTGAAGCTTTCTTT
15	TRBD2	-	TRBJ2-3	TRBV30	CAWTYGRGTQNTQYF	TGTGCCTGGACATACGGGAGGGGAACACAGAATACGCAGTATTTT
16	-	-	TRBJ1-2	TRBV24-1	CATSDSTARGGYGYTF	TGTGCCACCAGTGATTCAACGGCTAGGGGCGGCTATGGCTACACCTTC
13	-	few	TRBJ2-7	TRBV5-1	CASSLAGLYEQYF	TGCGCCAGCAGCTTGGCGGGGCTCTACGAGCAGTACTTC
15	TRBD1	-	TRBJ1-1	TRBV7-3	CASSLIGQGGTEAFF	TGTGCCAGCAGCTTAATTGGTCAGGGGGGTACTGAAGCTTTCTTT
16	-	few	TRBJ2-3	TRBV15	CATSREGTGWGDTQYF	TGTGCCACCAGCAGAGAAGGAACAGGGTGGGGAGATACGCAGTATTTT
12	-	few	TRBJ1-4	TRBV29-1	CSVGEVGEKLFF	TGCAGCGTTGGAGAGGTGGGAGAAAAACTGTTTTTT
16	-	-	TRBJ2-4	TRBV11-3	CASSLVGELAKNIQYF	TGTGCCAGCAGTCTAGTGGGGGAACTAGCCAAAAACATTCAGTACTTC
14	-	-	TRBJ1-3	TRBV2	CASSSQYSGNTIYF	TGTGCCAGCAGTTCCCAATACTCTGGAAACACCATATATTTT